Sequencing of this TCR beta chain was carried out in a study of blood T cell repertoires in COVID-19. Study overall: The samples span acute and convalescent COVID-19 from the United States, Italy and Spain. PBMCs, B-cell-depleted T cells, or T cells provided the cDNA or gDNA that made up the material.

Trimming left V 4 bases short and J 4 bases short, with 14 bases between. Germline lookup yields CDR1 SGHRS and CDR2 YFSETQ. The CDR3 has 14 amino acids. Only one count was recorded for this clone. Clones were sequenced by immunoSEQ multiplex PCR, and TCRdb holds only the in-frame ones, with some missing. Of 250,000 to 350,000 clones listed, almost 90% are singletons. The J gene is TRBJ1-1, the V gene TRBV5-1; D gene unclear. Sequenced sample: PBMCs or T cells enriched from blood (not recorded which). This clonotype originated in a woman aged 18 to 35 with acute COVID-19. This CDR3 reads CASSPGWGGTEAFF. The CDR3 nucleotides are TGCGCCAGCAGCCCTGGTTGGGGAGGCACTGAAGCTTTCTTT.